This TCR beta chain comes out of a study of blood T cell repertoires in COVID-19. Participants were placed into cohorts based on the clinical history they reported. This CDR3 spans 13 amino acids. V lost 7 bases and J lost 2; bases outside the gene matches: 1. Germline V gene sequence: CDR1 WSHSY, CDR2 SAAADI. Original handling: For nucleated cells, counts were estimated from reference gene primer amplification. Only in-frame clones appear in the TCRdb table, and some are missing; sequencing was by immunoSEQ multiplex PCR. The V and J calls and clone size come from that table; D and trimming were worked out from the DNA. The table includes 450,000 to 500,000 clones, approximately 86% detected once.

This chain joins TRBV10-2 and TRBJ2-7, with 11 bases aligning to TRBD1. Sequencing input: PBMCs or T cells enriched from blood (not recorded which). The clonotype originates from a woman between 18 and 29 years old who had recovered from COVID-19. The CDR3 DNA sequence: TGCGCCAGCAAGGGACAGGGGGCCTACGAGCAGTACTTC. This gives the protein CASKGQGAYEQYF.